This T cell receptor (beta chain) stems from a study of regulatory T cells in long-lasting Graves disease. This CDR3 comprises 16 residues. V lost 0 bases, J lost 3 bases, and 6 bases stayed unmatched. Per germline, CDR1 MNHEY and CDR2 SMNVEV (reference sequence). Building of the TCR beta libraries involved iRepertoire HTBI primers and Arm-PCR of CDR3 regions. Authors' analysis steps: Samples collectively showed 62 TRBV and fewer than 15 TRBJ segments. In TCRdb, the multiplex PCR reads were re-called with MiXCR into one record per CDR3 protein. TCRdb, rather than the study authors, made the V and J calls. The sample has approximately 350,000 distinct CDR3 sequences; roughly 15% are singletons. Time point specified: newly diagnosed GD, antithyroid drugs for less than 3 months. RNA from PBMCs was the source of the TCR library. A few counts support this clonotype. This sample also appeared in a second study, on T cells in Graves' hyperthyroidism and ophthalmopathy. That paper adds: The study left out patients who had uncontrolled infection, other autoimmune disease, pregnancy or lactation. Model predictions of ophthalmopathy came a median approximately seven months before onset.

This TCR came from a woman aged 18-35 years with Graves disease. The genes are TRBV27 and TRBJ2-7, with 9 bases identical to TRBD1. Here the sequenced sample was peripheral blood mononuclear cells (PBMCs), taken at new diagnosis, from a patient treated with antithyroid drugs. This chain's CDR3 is CASSLSWTGVSYEQYF. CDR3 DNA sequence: TGTGCCAGCAGTTTATCGTGGACAGGGGTTAGCTACGAGCAGTACTTC.